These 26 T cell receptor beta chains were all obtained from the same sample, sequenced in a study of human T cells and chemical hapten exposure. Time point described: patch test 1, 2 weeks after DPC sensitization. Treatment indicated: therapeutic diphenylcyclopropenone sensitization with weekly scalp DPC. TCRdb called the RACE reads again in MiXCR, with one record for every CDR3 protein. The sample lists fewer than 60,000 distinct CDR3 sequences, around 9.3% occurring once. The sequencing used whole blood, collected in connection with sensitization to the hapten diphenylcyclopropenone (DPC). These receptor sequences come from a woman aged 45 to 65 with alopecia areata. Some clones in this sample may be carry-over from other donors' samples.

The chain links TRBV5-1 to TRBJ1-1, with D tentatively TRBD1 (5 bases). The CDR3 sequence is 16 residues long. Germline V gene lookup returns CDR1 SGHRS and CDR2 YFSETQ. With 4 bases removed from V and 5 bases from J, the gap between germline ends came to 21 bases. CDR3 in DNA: TGCGCCAGCAGCGCCACCGGGTCATCCTCAGGGACTGAAGCTTTCTTT. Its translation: CASSATGSSSGTEAFF.

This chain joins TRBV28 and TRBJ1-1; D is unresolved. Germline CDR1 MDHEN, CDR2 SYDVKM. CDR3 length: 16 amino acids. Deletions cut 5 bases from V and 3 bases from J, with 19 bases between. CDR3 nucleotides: TGTGCCAGCAGTCCCCCCCCGAGGCAGGCGGACACTGAAGCTTTCTTT. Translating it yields CASSPPPRQADTEAFF.

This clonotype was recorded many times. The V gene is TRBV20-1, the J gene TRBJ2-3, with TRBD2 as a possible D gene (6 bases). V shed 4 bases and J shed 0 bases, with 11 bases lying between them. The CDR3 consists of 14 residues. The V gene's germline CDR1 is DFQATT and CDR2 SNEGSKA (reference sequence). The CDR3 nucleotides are TGCAGTGCTACGGGAGCCCCTAGCACAGATACGCAGTATTTT. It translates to CSATGAPSTDTQYF.

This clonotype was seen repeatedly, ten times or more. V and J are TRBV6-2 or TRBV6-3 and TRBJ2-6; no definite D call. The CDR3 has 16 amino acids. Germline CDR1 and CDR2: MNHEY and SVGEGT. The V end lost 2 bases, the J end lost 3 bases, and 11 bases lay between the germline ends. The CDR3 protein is CASSYRLDGGANVLTF. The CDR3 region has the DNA TGTGCCAGCAGTTACCGGCTGGACGGTGGGGCCAACGTCCTGACTTTC.

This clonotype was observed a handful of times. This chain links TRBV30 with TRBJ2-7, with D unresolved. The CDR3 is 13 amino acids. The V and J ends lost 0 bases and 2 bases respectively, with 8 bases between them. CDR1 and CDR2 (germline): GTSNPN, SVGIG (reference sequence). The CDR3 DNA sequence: TGTGCCTGGAGTGTGGGCAGGACCTACGAGCAGTACTTC. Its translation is CAWSVGRTYEQYF.

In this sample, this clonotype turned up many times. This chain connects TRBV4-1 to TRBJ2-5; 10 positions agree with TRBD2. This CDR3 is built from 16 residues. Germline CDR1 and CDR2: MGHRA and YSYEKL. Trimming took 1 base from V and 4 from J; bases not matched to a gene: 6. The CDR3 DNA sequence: TGCGCCAGCAGCCAAGGAGCTAGCGGGAGCGTAGAGACCCAGTACTTC. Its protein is CASSQGASGSVETQYF.

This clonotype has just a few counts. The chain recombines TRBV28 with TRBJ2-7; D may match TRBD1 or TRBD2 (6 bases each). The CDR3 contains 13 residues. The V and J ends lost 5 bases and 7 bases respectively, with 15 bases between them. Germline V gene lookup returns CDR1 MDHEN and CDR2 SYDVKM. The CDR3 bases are TGTGCCAGCAGTCGCGGGACAAAACTGGAGCAGTACTTC. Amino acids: CASSRGTKLEQYF. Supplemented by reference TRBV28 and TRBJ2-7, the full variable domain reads DVKVTQSSRYLVKRTGEKVFLECVQDMDHENMFWYRQDPGLGLRLIYFSYDVKMKEKGDIPEGYSVSREKKERFSLILESASTNQTSMYLCASSRGTKLEQYFGPGTRLTVT.

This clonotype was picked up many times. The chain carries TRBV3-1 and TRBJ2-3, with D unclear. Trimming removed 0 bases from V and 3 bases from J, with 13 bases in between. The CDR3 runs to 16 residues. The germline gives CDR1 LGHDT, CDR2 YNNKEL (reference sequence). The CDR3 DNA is TGTGCCAGCAGCCAAGATTTTGCAGGAATGACAGATACGCAGTATTTT. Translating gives CASSQDFAGMTDTQYF.

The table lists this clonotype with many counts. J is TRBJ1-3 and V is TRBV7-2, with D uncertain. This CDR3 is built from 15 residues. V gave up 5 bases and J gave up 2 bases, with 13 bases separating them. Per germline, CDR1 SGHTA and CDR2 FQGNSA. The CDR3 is CASSPPRAPGNTIYF. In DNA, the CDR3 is TGTGCCAGCAGCCCTCCCCGGGCCCCTGGAAACACCATATATTTT.

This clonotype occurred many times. The CDR3 DNA follows: TGTGCCAGCAGCTTAGGGGTAGCGGGAGCCCCTGATACGCAGTATTTT. The encoded protein is CASSLGVAGAPDTQYF. The gene calls are TRBV7-9 and TRBJ2-3; 9 bases map to TRBD2. Germline V gene sequence: CDR1 SEHNR, CDR2 FQNEAQ (reference sequence). The trim removed 1 base at V and 6 bases at J, leaving 8 bases unmatched. The CDR3 has 16 residues.

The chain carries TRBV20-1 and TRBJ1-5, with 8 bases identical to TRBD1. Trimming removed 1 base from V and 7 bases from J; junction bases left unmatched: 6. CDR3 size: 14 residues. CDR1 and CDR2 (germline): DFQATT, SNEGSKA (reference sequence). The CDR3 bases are TGCAGTGCTAGAGGGGGGACAGGTGACCAGCCCCAGCATTTT. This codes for CSARGGTGDQPQHF.

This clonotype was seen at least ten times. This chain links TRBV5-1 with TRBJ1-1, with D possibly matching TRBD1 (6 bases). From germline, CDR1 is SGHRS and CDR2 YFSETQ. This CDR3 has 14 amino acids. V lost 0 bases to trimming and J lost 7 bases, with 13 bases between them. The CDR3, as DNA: TGCGCCAGCAGCTTGGTAGGGGGGCACAGTGAAGCTTTCTTT. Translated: CASSLVGGHSEAFF. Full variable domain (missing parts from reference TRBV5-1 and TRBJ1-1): KAGVTQTPRYLIKTRGQQVTLSCSPISGHRSVSWYQQTPGQGLQFLFEYFSETQRNKGNFPGRFSGRQFSNSRSEMNVSTLELGDSALYLCASSLVGGHSEAFFGQGTRLTVV.

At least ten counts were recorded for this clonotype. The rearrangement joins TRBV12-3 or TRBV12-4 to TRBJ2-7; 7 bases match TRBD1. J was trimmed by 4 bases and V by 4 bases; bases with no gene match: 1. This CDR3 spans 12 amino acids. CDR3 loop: CASSSGQYEQYF. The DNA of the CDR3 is TGTGCCAGCAGTTCGGGACAGTACGAGCAGTACTTC.

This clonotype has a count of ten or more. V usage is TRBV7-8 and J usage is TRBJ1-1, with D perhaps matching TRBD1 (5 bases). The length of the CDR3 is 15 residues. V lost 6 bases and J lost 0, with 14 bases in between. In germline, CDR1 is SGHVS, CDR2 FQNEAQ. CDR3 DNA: TGTGCCAGCAGACCCCCAGGGTCCTTGAACACTGAAGCTTTCTTT. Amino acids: CASRPPGSLNTEAFF.

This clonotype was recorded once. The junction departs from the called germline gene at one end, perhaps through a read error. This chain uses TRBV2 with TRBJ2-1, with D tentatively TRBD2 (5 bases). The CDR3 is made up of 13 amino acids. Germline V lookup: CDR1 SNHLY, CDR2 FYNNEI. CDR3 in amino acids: CTSSLTTRVVQFF. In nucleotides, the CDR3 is TGTACCAGCAGCCTCACCACTAGGGTAGTGCAGTTCTTC.

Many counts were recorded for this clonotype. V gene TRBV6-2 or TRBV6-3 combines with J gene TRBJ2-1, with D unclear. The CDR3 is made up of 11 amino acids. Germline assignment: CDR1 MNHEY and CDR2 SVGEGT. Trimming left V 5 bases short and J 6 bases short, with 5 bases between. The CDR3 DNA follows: TGTGCCAGCAGTGTCCTCAATGAGCAGTTCTTC. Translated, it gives CASSVLNEQFF.

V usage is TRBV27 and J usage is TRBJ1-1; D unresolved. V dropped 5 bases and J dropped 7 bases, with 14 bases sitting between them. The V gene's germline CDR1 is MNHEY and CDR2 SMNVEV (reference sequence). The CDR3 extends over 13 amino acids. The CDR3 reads CASSPRGRREAFF. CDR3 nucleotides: TGTGCCAGCAGTCCTCGTGGGAGGCGTGAAGCTTTCTTT.

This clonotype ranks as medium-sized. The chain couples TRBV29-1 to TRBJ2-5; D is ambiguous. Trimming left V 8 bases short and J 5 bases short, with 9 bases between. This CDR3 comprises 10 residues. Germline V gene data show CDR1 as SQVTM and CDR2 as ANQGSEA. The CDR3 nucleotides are TGCAGCTCTGCAGAGGAGACCCAGTACTTC. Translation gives CSSAEETQYF.

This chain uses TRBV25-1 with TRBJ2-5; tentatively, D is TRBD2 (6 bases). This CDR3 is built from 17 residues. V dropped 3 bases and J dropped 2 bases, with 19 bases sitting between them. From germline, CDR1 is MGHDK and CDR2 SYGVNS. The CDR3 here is CASSDYTGTDSQETQYF. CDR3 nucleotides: TGTGCCAGCAGTGACTATACTGGGACTGACTCTCAAGAGACCCAGTACTTC.

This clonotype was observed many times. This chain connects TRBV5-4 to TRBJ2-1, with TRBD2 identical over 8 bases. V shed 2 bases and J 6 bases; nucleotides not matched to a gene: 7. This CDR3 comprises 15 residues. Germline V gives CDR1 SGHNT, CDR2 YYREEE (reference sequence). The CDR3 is CASSFDGRAGNEQFF. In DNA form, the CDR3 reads TGTGCCAGCAGCTTTGACGGGAGGGCCGGCAATGAGCAGTTCTTC.

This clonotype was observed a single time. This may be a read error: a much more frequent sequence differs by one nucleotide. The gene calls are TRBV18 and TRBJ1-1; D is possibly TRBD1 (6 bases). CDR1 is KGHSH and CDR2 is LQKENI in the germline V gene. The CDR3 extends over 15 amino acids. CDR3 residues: CASPPLDSRGAEAFF. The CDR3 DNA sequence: TGTGCCAGCCCACCTCTGGACAGCCGGGGCGCTGAAGCTTTCTTT.

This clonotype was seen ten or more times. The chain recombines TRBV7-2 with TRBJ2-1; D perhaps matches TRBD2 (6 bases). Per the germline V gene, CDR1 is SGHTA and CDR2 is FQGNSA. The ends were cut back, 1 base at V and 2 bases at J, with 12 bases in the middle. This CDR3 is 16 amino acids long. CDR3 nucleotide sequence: TGTGCCAGCAGCTTAGTTAGGCGGGACCCCTACAATGAGCAGTTCTTC. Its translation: CASSLVRRDPYNEQFF.

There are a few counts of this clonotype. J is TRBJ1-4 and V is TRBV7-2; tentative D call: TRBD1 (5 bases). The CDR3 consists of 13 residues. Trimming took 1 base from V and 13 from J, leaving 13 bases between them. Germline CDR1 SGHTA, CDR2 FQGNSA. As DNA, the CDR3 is TGTGCCAGCAGCTTAGGAGGCAGGGCGCGACTGTTTTTT. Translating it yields CASSLGGRARLFF.

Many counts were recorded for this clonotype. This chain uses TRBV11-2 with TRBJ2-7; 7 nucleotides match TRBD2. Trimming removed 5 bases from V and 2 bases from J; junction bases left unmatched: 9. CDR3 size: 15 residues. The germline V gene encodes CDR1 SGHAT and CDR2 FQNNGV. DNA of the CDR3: TGTGCCAGCAGCCCAGGACTAGAAATAACCTACGAGCAGTACTTC. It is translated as CASSPGLEITYEQYF.

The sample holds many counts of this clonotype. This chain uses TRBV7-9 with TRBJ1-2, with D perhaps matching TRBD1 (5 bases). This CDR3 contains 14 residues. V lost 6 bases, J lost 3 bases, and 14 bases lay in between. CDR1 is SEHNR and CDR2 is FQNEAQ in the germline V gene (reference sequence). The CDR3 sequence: CASRTSGLDYGYTF. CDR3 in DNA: TGTGCCAGCAGAACGTCGGGACTTGACTATGGCTACACCTTC.

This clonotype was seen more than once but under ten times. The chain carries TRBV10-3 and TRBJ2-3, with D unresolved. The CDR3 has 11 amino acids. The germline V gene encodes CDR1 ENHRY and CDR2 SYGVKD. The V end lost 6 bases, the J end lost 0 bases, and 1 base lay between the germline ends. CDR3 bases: TGTGCCATCAGCAGCACAGATACGCAGTATTTT. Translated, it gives CAISSTDTQYF.